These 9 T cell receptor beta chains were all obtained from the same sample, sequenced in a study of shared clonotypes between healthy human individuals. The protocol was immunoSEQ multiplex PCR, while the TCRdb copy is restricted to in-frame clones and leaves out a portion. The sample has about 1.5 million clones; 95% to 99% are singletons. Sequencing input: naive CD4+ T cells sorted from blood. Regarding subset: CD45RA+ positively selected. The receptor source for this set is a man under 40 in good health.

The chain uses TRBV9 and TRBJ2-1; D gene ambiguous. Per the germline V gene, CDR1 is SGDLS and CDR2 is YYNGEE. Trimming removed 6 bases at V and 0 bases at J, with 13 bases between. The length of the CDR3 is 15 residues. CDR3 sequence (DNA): TGTGCCAGCACGTCCGTCCCGAGCTCCTACAATGAGCAGTTCTTC. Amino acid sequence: CASTSVPSSYNEQFF.

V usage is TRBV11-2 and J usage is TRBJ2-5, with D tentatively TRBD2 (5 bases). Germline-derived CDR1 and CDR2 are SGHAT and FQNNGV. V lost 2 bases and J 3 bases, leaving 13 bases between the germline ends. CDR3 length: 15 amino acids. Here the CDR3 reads CASSLRGPPKETQYF. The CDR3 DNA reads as TGTGCCAGCAGCTTACGGGGTCCACCAAAAGAGACCCAGTACTTC.

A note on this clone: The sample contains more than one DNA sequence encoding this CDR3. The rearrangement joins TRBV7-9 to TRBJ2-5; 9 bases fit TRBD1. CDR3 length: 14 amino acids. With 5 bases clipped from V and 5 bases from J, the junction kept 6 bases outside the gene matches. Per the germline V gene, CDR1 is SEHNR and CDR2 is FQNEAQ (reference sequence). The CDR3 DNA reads TGTGCCAGCAGCCCGGGACAGGGTATCGAGACCCAGTACTTC. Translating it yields CASSPGQGIETQYF.

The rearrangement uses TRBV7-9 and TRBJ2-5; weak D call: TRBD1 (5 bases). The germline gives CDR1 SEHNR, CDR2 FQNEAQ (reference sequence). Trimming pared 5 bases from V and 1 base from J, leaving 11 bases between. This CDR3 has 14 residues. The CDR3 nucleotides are TGTGCCAGCAGCCCCCAGACAGTCCAAGAGACCCAGTACTTC. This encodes CASSPQTVQETQYF.

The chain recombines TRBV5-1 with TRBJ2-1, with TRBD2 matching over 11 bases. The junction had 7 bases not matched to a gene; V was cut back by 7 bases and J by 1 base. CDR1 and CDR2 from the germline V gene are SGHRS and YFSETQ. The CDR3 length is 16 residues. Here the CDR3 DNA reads TGCGCCAGCGGTCGAGGACTAGCGGGTTCCTACAATGAGCAGTTCTTC. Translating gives CASGRGLAGSYNEQFF.

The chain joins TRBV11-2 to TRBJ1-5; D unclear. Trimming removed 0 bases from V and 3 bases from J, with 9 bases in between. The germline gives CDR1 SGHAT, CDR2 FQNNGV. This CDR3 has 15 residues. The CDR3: CASSLDRTVNQPQHF. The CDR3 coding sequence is TGTGCCAGCAGCTTAGATCGTACGGTCAATCAGCCCCAGCATTTT.

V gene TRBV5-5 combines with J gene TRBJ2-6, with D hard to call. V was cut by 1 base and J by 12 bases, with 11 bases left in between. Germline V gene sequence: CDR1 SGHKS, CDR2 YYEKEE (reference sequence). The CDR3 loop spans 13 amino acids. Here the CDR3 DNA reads TGTGCCAGCAGCTTGTTACTCGAAACCGTCCTGACTTTC. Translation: CASSLLLETVLTF.

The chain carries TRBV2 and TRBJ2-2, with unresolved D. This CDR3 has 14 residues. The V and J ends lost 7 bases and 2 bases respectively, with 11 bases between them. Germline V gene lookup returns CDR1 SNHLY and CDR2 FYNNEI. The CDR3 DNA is TGTGCCAGCACCGAACTCGTCAACACCGGGGAGCTGTTTTTT. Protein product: CASTELVNTGELFF.

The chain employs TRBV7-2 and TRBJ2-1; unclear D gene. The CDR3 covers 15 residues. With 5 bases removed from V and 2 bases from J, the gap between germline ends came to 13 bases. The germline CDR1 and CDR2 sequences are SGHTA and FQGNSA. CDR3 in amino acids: CASSRQRLAYNEQFF. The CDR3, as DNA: TGTGCCAGCAGCCGCCAGAGGTTGGCCTACAATGAGCAGTTCTTC.